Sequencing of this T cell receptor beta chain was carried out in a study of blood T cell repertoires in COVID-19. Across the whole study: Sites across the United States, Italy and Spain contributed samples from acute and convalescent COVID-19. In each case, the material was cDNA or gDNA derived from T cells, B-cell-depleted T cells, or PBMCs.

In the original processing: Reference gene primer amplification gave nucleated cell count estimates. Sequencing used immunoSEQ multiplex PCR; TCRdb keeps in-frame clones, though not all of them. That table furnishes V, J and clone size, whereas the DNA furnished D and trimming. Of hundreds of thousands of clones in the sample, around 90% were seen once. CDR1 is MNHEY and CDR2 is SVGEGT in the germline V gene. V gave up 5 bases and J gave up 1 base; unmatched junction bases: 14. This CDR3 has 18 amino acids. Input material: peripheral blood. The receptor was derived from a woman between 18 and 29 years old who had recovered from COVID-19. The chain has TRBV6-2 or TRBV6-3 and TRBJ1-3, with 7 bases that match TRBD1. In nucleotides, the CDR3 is TGTGCCAGCAGTCCGCGGACAGGTCTGTGGGGATCTGGAAACACCATATATTTT. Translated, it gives CASSPRTGLWGSGNTIYF.